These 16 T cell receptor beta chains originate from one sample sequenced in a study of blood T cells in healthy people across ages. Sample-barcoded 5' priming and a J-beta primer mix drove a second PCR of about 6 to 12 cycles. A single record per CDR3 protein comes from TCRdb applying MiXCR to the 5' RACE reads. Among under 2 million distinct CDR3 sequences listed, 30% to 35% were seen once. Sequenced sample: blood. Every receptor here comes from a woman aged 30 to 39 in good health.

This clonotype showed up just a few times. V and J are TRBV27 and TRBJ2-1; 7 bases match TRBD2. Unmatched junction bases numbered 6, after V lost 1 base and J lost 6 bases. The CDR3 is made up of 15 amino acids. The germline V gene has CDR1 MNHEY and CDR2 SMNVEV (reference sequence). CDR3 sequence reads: CASSLLVVAGNEQFF. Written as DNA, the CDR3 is TGTGCCAGCAGTTTATTGGTAGTAGCGGGCAATGAGCAGTTCTTC.

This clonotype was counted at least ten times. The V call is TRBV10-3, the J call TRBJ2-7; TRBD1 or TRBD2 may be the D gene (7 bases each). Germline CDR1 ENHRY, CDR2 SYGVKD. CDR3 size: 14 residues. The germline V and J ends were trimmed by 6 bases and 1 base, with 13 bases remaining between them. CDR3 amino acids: CAIRAGQRSYEQYF. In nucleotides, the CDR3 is TGTGCCATCAGAGCGGGACAGAGATCCTACGAGCAGTACTTC.

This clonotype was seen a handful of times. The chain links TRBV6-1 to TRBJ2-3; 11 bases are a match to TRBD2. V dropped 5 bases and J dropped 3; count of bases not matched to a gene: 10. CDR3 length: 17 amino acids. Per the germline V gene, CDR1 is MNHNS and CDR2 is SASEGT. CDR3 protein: CASSTLLAGGRTDTQYF. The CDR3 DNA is TGTGCCAGCAGTACCCTGCTAGCGGGGGGTAGGACAGATACGCAGTATTTT.

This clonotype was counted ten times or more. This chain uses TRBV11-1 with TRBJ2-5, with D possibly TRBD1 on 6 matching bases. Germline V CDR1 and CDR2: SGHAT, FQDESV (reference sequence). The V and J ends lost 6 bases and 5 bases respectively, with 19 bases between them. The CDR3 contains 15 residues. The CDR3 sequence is CASSLTGTQAETQYF. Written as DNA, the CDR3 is TGTGCCAGCAGTCTAACCGGGACACAGGCGGAGACCCAGTACTTC.

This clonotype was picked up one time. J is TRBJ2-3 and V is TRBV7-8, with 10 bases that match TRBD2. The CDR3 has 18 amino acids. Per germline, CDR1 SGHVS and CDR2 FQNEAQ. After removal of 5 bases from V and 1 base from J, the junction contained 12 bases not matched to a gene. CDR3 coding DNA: TGTGCCAGCAGCCGAGGAAGCGGGGGGGCCCGCCGCACAGATACGCAGTATTTT. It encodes CASSRGSGGARRTDTQYF.

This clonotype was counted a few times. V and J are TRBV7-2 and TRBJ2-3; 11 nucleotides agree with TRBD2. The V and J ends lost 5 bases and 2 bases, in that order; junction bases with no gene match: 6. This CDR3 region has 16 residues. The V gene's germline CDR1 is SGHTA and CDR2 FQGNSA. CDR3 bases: TGTGCCAGCAGCACCCGACTAGCGGGACCCACAGATACGCAGTATTTT. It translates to CASSTRLAGPTDTQYF.

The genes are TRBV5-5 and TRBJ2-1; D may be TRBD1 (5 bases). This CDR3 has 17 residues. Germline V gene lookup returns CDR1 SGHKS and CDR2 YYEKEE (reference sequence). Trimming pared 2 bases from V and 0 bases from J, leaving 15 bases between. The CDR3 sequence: CASSLQAIQSSYNEQFF. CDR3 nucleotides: TGTGCCAGCAGCTTACAGGCCATCCAGAGCTCCTACAATGAGCAGTTCTTC.

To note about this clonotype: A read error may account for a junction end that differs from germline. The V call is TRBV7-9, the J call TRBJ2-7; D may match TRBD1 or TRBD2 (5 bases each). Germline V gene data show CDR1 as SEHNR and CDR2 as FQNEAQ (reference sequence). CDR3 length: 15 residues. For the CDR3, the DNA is TGTGCCAGCAGCGTAGCGCCGGGTGGGGGCTACGAGCAGTACTTC. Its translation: CASSVAPGGGYEQYF.

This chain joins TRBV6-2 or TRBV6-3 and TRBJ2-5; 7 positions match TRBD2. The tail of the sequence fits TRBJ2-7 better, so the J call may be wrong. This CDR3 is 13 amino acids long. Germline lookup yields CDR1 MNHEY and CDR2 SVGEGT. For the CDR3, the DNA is TGTGCCAGCTCCTTTGGACTAGTAGGCGAGCAGTACTTC. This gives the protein CASSFGLVGEQYF.

The CDR3 DNA follows: TGCGCCAGCCGGGAACAGGGGATGCAAGAGACCCAGTACTTC. Translation: CASREQGMQETQYF. The chain recombines TRBV5-1 with TRBJ2-5, with 7 bases matching TRBD1. J lost 2 bases, V lost 7 bases, and 8 bases had no gene match. Germline V gives CDR1 SGHRS, CDR2 YFSETQ. The CDR3 has 14 residues.

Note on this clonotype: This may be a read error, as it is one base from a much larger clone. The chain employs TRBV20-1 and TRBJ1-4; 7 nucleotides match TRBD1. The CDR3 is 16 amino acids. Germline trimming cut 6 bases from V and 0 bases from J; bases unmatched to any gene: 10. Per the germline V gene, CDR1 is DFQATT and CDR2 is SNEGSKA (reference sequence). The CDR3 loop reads CSASRGLAPTNEKLFF. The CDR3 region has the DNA TGCAGTGCGAGCAGGGGGTTAGCACCAACTAATGAAAAACTGTTTTTT.

This chain's CDR3 is CASSQEGGERTYTDTQYF. In DNA, the CDR3 is TGCGCCAGCAGCCAAGAGGGAGGGGAGCGGACATACACAGATACGCAGTATTTT. The chain recombines TRBV4-1 with TRBJ2-3; 7 nucleotides agree with TRBD2. Germline CDR1 MGHRA, CDR2 YSYEKL. The CDR3 loop spans 18 amino acids. Unmatched junction bases numbered 11, after V lost 0 bases and J lost 2 bases.

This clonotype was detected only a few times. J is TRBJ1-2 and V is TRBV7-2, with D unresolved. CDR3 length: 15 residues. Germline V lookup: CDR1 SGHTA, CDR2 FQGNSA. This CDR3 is CADPLDGRPGCGYTF. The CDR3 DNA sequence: TGTGCAGACCCCCTCGACGGTCGGCCTGGCTGTGGCTACACCTTC.

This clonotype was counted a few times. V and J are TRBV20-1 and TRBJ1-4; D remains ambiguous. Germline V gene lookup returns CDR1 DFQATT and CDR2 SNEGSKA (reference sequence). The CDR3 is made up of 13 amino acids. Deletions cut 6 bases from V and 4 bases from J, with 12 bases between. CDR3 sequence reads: CSARRVLNEKLFF. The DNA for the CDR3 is TGCAGTGCAAGGCGAGTCCTTAATGAAAAACTGTTTTTT.

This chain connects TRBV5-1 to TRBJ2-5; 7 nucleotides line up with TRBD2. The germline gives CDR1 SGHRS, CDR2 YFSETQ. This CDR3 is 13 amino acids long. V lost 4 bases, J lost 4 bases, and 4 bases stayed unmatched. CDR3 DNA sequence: TGCGCCAGCAGCGGCGGGAGCACAGAGACCCAGTACTTC. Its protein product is CASSGGSTETQYF.

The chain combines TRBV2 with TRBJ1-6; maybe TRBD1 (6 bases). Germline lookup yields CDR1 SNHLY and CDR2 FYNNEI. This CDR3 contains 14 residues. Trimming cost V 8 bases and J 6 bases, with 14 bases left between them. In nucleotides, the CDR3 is TGTGCCAGCGGGAAGGGGGTCCCTAATTCACCCCTCCACTTT. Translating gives CASGKGVPNSPLHF.